This TCR beta chain comes out of a study of low-dose radiotherapy and immunotherapy resistance in tumors. Study-wide background: Each fraction given to Cohort 2 every two weeks delivered 1 Gy, and the total reached 13 Gy over 26 weeks. TRAV- and TRBV-specific primers, spanning alpha and beta chains, primed first-strand cDNA.

Indicated time point: after trial treatment. As to treatment: LDRT plus nivolumab, ipilimumab, low-dose cyclophosphamide and aspirin (RACIN trial). Amplification, which lasted roughly 22 PCR cycles, used a constant-region primer and V-primer adapter to amplify TCRs. TCRdb fed the reads into MiXCR, producing one record per CDR3 protein. The data contain under 60,000 distinct CDR3 sequences, around a third of them singletons. The CDR3 totals 15 residues. Trimming took 4 bases from V and 1 from J, leaving 11 bases between them. Germline V gives CDR1 SGHRS, CDR2 YFSETQ. This TCR derives from a male donor with rectosigmoid adenocarcinoma. The sample in question was PBMCs, obtained after low-dose radiotherapy plus immunotherapy. The V and J genes are TRBV5-1 and TRBJ2-2, with D tentatively TRBD1 (5 bases). The CDR3 spells CASSPEGVNTGELFF. The CDR3, as DNA: TGCGCCAGCAGCCCTGAAGGGGTGAACACCGGGGAGCTGTTTTTT.